A selection of T cell receptor beta chains follows, all from one sample in a study of a mutant IDH1 vaccine in newly diagnosed glioma. The data were produced by immunoSEQ multiplex PCR, yet TCRdb's version contains in-frame clones alone and is incomplete. The sample has roughly 64,000 clones, roughly 74% seen once; the top ten hold roughly 5%. These TCRs are of unknown antigen specificity. The starting material was PBMCs, obtained from a glioma patient whose treatment included an IDH1 peptide vaccine. These receptors were collected from a man in his fifties with glioma. Both conserved end residues are part of each CDR3. A D gene is named only where the DNA matches it firmly. The size of a clone is reported for some rows only, either as once, few or many, or as a class for expanded clones.

d_call: -
clone_size: -
j_call: TRBJ2-3
v_call: TRBV19
cdr3_aa: CASSIDRGNTQYF
cdr3_nt: TGTGCCAGTAGTATAGATCGGGGGAATACGCAGTATTTT

d_call: TRBD1
clone_size: -
j_call: TRBJ1-1
v_call: TRBV19
cdr3_aa: CASTARGQVTEAFF
cdr3_nt: TGTGCCAGTACGGCCAGGGGGCAGGTCACTGAAGCTTTCTTT

d_call: TRBD2
clone_size: -
j_call: TRBJ2-7
v_call: TRBV6-5
cdr3_aa: CASRNSGGRYYEQYF
cdr3_nt: TGTGCCAGCAGAAATAGCGGGGGGCGGTACTACGAGCAGTACTTC

d_call: TRBD1
clone_size: -
j_call: TRBJ2-2
v_call: TRBV19
cdr3_aa: CASSRQGASNTGELFF
cdr3_nt: TGTGCCAGTAGTCGGCAGGGGGCCTCGAACACCGGGGAGCTGTTTTTT

d_call: TRBD1
clone_size: -
j_call: TRBJ1-2
v_call: TRBV4-2
cdr3_aa: CASSQDGGQHGYTF
cdr3_nt: TGTGCCAGCAGCCAAGATGGGGGACAGCATGGCTACACCTTC

d_call: -
clone_size: -
j_call: TRBJ2-1
v_call: TRBV5-1
cdr3_aa: CASSLSGGSYNEQFF
cdr3_nt: TGCGCCAGCAGCTTATCCGGGGGCTCCTACAATGAGCAGTTCTTC

d_call: -
clone_size: few
j_call: TRBJ1-1
v_call: TRBV7-9
cdr3_aa: CASTSGPGGTEAFF
cdr3_nt: TGTGCCAGCACCTCGGGACCGGGGGGCACTGAAGCTTTCTTT

d_call: TRBD1
clone_size: once
j_call: TRBJ2-3
v_call: TRBV19
cdr3_aa: CASSMGQGADTQYF
cdr3_nt: TGTGCCAGTAGTATGGGACAGGGGGCAGATACGCAGTATTTT

d_call: -
clone_size: once
j_call: TRBJ1-1
v_call: TRBV6-5
cdr3_aa: CASQQAGNTEAFF
cdr3_nt: TGTGCCAGTCAACAGGCGGGGAACACTGAAGCTTTCTTT

d_call: TRBD1
clone_size: -
j_call: TRBJ1-1
v_call: TRBV4-2
cdr3_aa: CASSQVGQGNTEAFF
cdr3_nt: TGTGCCAGCAGCCAAGTAGGACAGGGGAACACTGAAGCTTTCTTT

d_call: -
clone_size: -
j_call: TRBJ1-1
v_call: TRBV25-1
cdr3_aa: CASSESRGNTEAFF
cdr3_nt: TGTGCCAGCAGTGAATCCCGGGGAAACACTGAAGCTTTCTTT

d_call: -
clone_size: once
j_call: TRBJ1-1
v_call: TRBV28
cdr3_aa: CASIEVLNTEAFF
cdr3_nt: TGTGCCAGCATCGAGGTATTGAACACTGAAGCTTTCTTT

d_call: -
clone_size: -
j_call: TRBJ2-7
v_call: TRBV29-1
cdr3_aa: CSVGGGRRADEQYF
cdr3_nt: TGCAGCGTTGGGGGTGGGCGCAGGGCCGACGAGCAGTACTTC

d_call: TRBD1
clone_size: -
j_call: TRBJ2-2
v_call: TRBV4-2
cdr3_aa: CASSILGQAANTGELFF
cdr3_nt: TGTGCCAGCAGCATACTTGGACAGGCTGCGAACACCGGGGAGCTGTTTTTT

d_call: -
clone_size: -
j_call: TRBJ1-1
v_call: TRBV11-2
cdr3_aa: CASSLEGPFTEAFF
cdr3_nt: TGTGCCAGCAGCTTAGAGGGTCCTTTCACTGAAGCTTTCTTT

d_call: -
clone_size: -
j_call: TRBJ2-1
v_call: TRBV7-8
cdr3_aa: CASSPNTGQLYNEQFF
cdr3_nt: TGTGCCAGCAGTCCTAACACGGGACAATTATACAATGAGCAGTTCTTC

d_call: -
clone_size: -
j_call: TRBJ2-3
v_call: TRBV30
cdr3_aa: CAWSSYGGPGDTQYF
cdr3_nt: TGTGCCTGGAGTTCCTACGGGGGGCCTGGAGATACGCAGTATTTT

d_call: -
clone_size: -
j_call: TRBJ2-1
v_call: TRBV10-3
cdr3_aa: CAISETDGAEQFF
cdr3_nt: TGTGCCATCAGTGAGACGGACGGTGCTGAGCAGTTCTTC

d_call: -
clone_size: -
j_call: TRBJ1-1
v_call: TRBV6-6
cdr3_aa: CASSKKNTEAFF
cdr3_nt: TGTGCCAGCAGCAAAAAGAACACTGAAGCTTTCTTT

d_call: -
clone_size: -
j_call: TRBJ1-2
v_call: TRBV30
cdr3_aa: CAWSVQSPHGYTF
cdr3_nt: TGTGCCTGGAGTGTCCAGAGTCCACATGGCTACACCTTC

d_call: TRBD1
clone_size: -
j_call: TRBJ2-5
v_call: TRBV7-9
cdr3_aa: CASSSNRGFQETQYF
cdr3_nt: TGTGCCAGCAGCTCGAACAGGGGGTTCCAAGAGACCCAGTACTTC

d_call: TRBD2
clone_size: -
j_call: TRBJ2-1
v_call: TRBV7-7
cdr3_aa: CASSLAGGANEQFF
cdr3_nt: TGTGCTAGCAGCTTAGCCGGGGGGGCGAATGAGCAGTTCTTC

d_call: -
clone_size: -
j_call: TRBJ1-5
v_call: TRBV19
cdr3_aa: CASSPRETVSNQPQHF
cdr3_nt: TGTGCCAGTAGTCCCCGGGAGACTGTTAGCAATCAGCCCCAGCATTTT

d_call: TRBD2
clone_size: -
j_call: TRBJ2-3
v_call: TRBV30
cdr3_aa: CAWSEGLAGGFADTQYF
cdr3_nt: TGTGCCTGGAGTGAGGGCCTAGCGGGGGGCTTCGCAGATACGCAGTATTTT

d_call: -
clone_size: -
j_call: TRBJ1-6
v_call: TRBV7-9
cdr3_aa: CASSSRAYNSPLHF
cdr3_nt: TGTGCCAGCAGCTCCAGGGCCTATAATTCACCCCTCCACTTT

d_call: -
clone_size: -
j_call: TRBJ2-5
v_call: TRBV30
cdr3_aa: CAWSSPGVQQETQYF
cdr3_nt: TGTGCCTGGAGTTCCCCGGGGGTACAACAAGAGACCCAGTACTTC

d_call: -
clone_size: -
j_call: TRBJ2-3
v_call: TRBV5-1
cdr3_aa: CASSQRTGTDTQYF
cdr3_nt: TGCGCCAGCAGCCAGCGGACTGGCACAGATACGCAGTATTTT

d_call: -
clone_size: -
j_call: TRBJ1-4
v_call: TRBV7-7
cdr3_aa: CASSSQGGEKLFF
cdr3_nt: TGTGCTAGCAGCTCCCAAGGGGGTGAAAAACTGTTTTTT

d_call: -
clone_size: -
j_call: TRBJ1-5
v_call: TRBV5-5
cdr3_aa: CASSLGLLSNQPQHF
cdr3_nt: TGTGCCAGCAGCTTAGGGCTATTGAGCAATCAGCCCCAGCATTTT

d_call: -
clone_size: -
j_call: TRBJ2-1
v_call: TRBV14
cdr3_aa: CASSQASGELYWVWRVNEQFF
cdr3_nt: TGTGCCAGCAGCCAGGCCAGTGGGGAACTCTATTGGGTGTGGAGGGTGAATGAGCAGTTCTTC

d_call: TRBD1
clone_size: -
j_call: TRBJ1-1
v_call: TRBV5-1
cdr3_aa: CASSLDRAMNTEAFF
cdr3_nt: TGCGCCAGCAGTCTGGACAGGGCTATGAACACTGAAGCTTTCTTT

d_call: -
clone_size: few
j_call: TRBJ1-1
v_call: TRBV10-2
cdr3_aa: CASSERGSTEAFF
cdr3_nt: TGCGCCAGCAGTGAGAGGGGGTCAACTGAAGCTTTCTTT

d_call: -
clone_size: -
j_call: TRBJ2-7
v_call: TRBV7-9
cdr3_aa: CASSLADPYEQYF
cdr3_nt: TGTGCCAGCAGCTTAGCTGACCCCTACGAGCAGTACTTC